The T cell receptor beta chain described here comes from a study of CD8 T cells in ankylosing spondylitis (dated by TCRdb to 2016 to 2017). For the wider study: T cell receptor beta repertoires were profiled in healthy donors and ankylosing spondylitis patients so that disease-linked TCR variants could be found. The whole study cohort included 85 to 120 healthy donors and over 20 ankylosing spondylitis patients. Peripheral blood samples were taken, and synovial fluid was additionally collected from ankylosing spondylitis patients.

CDR1 and CDR2 were assigned from the germline V gene as SQVTM and ANQGSEA. V and J lose 1 base and 6 bases, and a span of 12 bases separates them. Counted from cysteine to phenylalanine, this CDR3 has 13 amino acids. The sequence is cut down to CDR3 DNA, 39 bases in frame from base 1. TCRdb names Illumina HiSeq 2500 as the instrument used. TCR beta libraries were prepared by quantitative 5'-RACE with molecular barcodes. The paper's processing steps were these. A new computational method based on a probabilistic model of VDJ rearrangement was used to identify disease-linked TCR variants. The raw public reads went through TCRdb reprocessing: fastp at Q25, MiXCR clone calling, in-frame beta chains kept. Rows merge per CDR3 protein into single entries with the most common DNA and genes. These V and J calls rely on TCRdb rather than the paper's analysis. The sample table records about 840,000 distinct CDR3 sequences; 10% to 15% of these occur just once. About 0.5% of the sample lies in the top ten.

Study-wide findings and limitations: Some TCR beta motif variants had previously been reported in synovial fluid and blood of reactive arthritis patients, which suggested common disease-initiation mechanisms. The disease-linked clones showed a CD8+ phenotype and occurred at relatively low frequencies in peripheral blood. A TCR beta motif made up of several highly homologous amino acid variants appeared to be characteristic of blood from ankylosing spondylitis patients. The disease-linked clones were reported to be significantly enriched in matched synovial fluid samples from ankylosing spondylitis patients.

This clonotype has more than one count but fewer than ten. The target of this receptor is not known. There are no base qualities to consult, and no much larger clone falls within one base. The TCR comes from a male donor with ankylosing spondylitis. The sequence is built from TRBV29-1 and TRBJ1-1; TRBD1 is perhaps the D gene, given 6 matching bases. The sequenced sample consisted of blood, either unsorted or a sorted T cell fraction (not recorded which). This receptor has the CDR3 CSVEGRNRAEAFF. The nucleotide sequence is TGCAGCGTTGAAGGGAGGAACAGGGCTGAAGCTTTCTTT.